This T cell receptor beta chain appears in the sequencing data of a study of blood T cell repertoires in COVID-19 (dated by TCRdb to the early 2020s). Regarding the complete study: The collaborator samples originated in the United States, Italy and Spain and spanned the acute and convalescent phases of COVID-19. The prospective study material was composed of cDNA or gDNA derived from T cells, B-cell-depleted T cells, or PBMCs. Subjects who had been exposed to COVID-19, were actively infected with it, or had recovered from it provided the deeply sampled blood TCRbeta repertoires that made up the dataset. The repertoires were released in a freely available public database intended as a resource for research on the immune response to SARS-CoV-2. Samples were obtained from the ongoing ImmuneRACE study (first 160 participants) and from 950 to 1,500 subjects provided by 6 global collaborators. Nearly every sample came with metadata listing a de-identified subject ID, COVID-19 status, age in years and sex. Where HLA class I and class II types were available, the types were taken from metadata supplied by the sample provider, not from assay-based typing.

This clone was recorded only once. It lacks a known antigen. Base quality data are lacking; no much larger clone is found one base away. Participants in the prospective study were enrolled through a virtual design, were aged roughly 18 to 90 years, and lived in fewer than 30 United States geographic areas. To assign participants to cohorts, the prospective study relied on clinical history that participants themselves reported in a screening survey and a study questionnaire. Exposed participants had been in contact with someone with a PCR-confirmed or clinician-diagnosed COVID-19 case within 2 weeks of study entry. Mobile phlebotomists in the prospective study collected whole blood, serum and a nasopharyngeal or oropharyngeal swab from every participant. Participants in the prospective study had the option to provide additional blood draws and questionnaires over a roughly 2-month period. Before DNA extraction, prospective study blood samples were shipped either frozen or at room temperature.

Measured from the cysteine to the phenylalanine, the CDR3 is 15 residues long. Of all the DNA, just the CDR3 is kept, 45 bases in frame from base 1. V lost 3 bases and J lost 2 bases, and the count of bases not matched to a germline gene is 5. From the germline V gene, CDR1 is KGHDR and CDR2 is SFDVKD. Results and caveats for the whole study, not just this receptor: The quantity of clinical and demographic metadata differed by source and by participant and was supplied without curation.

TCRbeta CDR3 regions were amplified from genomic DNA by means of the immunoSEQ Assay, a bias-controlled multiplex PCR. The paper's data handling went like this. The number of nucleated cells in each sample was estimated from the amplification of reference gene primers within the assay. To quantify the absolute abundance of each unique TCRbeta CDR3 rearrangement, sequence reads were collapsed and filtered. For each sample, productive Simpson clonality was calculated by taking the square root of Simpson's diversity index across productive rearrangements. The source is immuneACCESS, and TCRdb retained only in-frame sequences with V and J called. Part of the clones is not carried over; for the studies checked, unresolved V genes explain less than half of this, and the remainder is unexplained. V and J calls and clone size are copied from that table; D and trimming were computed from the DNA. The sample yields around 130,000 clones; about four fifths were counted once. The ten top clones hold 1.5% to 2% of the sample.

This TCR derives from a woman aged 18-29 years who had been exposed to COVID-19. Recombination joined TRBV24-1 with TRBJ2-5; TRBD2 fits 7 bases in the junction. Sequencing was performed on PBMCs or T cells enriched from blood (not recorded which). Read as DNA, the sequence is TGTGCCACCAGTGATCGGGGGGTCATACAAGAGACCCAGTACTTC. The translation is CATSDRGVIQETQYF.